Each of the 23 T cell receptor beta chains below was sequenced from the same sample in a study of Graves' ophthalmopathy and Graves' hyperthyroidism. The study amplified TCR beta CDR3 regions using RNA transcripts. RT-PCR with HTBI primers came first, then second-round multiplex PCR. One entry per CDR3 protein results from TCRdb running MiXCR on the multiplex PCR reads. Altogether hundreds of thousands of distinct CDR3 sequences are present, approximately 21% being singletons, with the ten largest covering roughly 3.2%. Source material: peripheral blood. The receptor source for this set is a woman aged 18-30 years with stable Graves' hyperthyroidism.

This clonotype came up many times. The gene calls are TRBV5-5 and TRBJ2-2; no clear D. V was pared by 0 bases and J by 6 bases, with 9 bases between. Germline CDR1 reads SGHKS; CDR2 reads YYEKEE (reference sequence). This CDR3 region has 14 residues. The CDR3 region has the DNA TGTGCCAGCAGCTTGGGCATGAGAGCCGGGGAGCTGTTTTTT. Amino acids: CASSLGMRAGELFF. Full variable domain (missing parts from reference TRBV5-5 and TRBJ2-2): DAGVTQSPTHLIKTRGQQVTLRCSPISGHKSVSWYQQVLGQGPQFIFQYYEKEERGRGNFPDRFSARQFPNYSSELNVNALLLGDSALYLCASSLGMRAGELFFGEGSRLTVL.

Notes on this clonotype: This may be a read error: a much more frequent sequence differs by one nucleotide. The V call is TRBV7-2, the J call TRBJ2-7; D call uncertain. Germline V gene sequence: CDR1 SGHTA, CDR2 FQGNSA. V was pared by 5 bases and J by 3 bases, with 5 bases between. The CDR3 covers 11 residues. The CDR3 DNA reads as TGTGCCAGCAGCATCAGCTACGAGCAGTACGTC. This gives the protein CASSISYEQYV.

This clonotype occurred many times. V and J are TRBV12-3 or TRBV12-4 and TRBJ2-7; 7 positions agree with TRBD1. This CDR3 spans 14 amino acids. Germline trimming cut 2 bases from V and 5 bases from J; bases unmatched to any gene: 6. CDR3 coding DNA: TGTGCCAGCAGTTTAAGGCAGGGGGTCCACGAGCAGTACTTC. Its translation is CASSLRQGVHEQYF.

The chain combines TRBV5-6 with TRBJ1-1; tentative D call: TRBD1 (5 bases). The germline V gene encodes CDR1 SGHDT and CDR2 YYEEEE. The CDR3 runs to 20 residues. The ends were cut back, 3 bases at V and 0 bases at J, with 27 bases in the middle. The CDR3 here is CASSWGLGLALGIMNTEAFF. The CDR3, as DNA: TGTGCCAGCAGCTGGGGACTGGGTTTGGCGTTGGGTATCATGAACACTGAAGCTTTCTTT.

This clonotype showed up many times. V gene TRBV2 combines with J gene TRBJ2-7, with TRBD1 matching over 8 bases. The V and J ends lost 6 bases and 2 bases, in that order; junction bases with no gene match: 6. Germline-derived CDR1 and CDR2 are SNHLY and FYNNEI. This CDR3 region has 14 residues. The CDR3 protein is CASRGTGYPYEQYF. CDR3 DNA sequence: TGTGCCAGCAGGGGGACAGGTTATCCCTACGAGCAGTACTTC. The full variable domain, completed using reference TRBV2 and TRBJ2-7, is EPEVTQTPSHQVTQMGQEVILRCVPISNHLYFYWYRQILGQKVEFLVSFYNNEISEKSEIFDDQFSVERPDGSNFTLKIRSTKLEDSAMYFCASRGTGYPYEQYFGPGTRLTVT.

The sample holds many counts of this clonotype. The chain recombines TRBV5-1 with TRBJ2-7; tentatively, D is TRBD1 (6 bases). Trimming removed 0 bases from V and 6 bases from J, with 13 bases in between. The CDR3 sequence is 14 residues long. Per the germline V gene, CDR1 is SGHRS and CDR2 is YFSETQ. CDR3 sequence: CASSLETGMGEQYF. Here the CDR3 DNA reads TGCGCCAGCAGCTTGGAAACAGGGATGGGCGAGCAGTACTTC.

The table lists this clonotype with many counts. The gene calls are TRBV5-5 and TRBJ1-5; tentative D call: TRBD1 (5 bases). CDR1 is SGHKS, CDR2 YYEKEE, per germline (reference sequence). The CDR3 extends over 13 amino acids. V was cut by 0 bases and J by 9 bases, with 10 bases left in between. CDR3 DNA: TGTGCCAGCAGCTTGGCCGGGGGTGGGCCCCAGCATTTT. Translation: CASSLAGGGPQHF.

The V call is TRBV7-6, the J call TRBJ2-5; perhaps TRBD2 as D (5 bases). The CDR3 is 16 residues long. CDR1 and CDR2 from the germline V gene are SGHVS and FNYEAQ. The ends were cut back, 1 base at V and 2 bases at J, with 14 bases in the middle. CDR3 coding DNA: TGTGCCAGCAGCTTAGTGGGCGGGCCCGAACAAGAGACCCAGTACTTC. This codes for CASSLVGGPEQETQYF.

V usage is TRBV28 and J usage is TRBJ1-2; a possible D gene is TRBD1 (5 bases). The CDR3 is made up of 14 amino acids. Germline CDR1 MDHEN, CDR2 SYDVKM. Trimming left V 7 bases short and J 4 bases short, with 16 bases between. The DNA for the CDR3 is TGTGCCAGCACCCATGGGACGGACGTCTATGGCTACACCTTC. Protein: CASTHGTDVYGYTF.

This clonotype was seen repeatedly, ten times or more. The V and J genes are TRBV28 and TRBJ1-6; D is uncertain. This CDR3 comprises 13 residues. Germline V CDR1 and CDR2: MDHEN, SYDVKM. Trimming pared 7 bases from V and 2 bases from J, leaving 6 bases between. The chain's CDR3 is CASTRAYNSPLHF. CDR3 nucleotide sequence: TGTGCCAGCACGCGGGCCTATAATTCACCCCTCCACTTT.

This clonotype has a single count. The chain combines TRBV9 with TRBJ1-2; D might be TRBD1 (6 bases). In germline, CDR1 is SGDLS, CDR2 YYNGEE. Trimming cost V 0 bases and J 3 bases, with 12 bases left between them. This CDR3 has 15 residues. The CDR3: CASSVDPTGDYGYTF. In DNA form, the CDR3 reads TGTGCCAGCAGCGTAGACCCGACAGGTGACTATGGCTACACCTTC.

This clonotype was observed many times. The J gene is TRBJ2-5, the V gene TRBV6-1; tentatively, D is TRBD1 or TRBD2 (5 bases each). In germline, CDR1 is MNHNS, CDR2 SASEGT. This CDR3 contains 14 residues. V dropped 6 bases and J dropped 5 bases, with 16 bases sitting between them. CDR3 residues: CASRRDAGPETQYF. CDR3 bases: TGTGCCAGCAGACGGGACGCCGGACCGGAGACCCAGTACTTC.

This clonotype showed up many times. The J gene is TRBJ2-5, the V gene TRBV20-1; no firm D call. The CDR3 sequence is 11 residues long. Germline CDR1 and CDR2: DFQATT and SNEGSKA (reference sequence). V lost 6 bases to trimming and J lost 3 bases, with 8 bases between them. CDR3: CSAQQEETQYF. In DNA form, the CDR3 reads TGCAGTGCCCAGCAGGAAGAGACCCAGTACTTC.

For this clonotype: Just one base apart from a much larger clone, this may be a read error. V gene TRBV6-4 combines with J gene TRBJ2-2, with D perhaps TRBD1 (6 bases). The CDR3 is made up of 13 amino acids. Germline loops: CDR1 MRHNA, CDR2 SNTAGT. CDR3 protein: CASSAGDTGELCF. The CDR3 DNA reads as TGTGCCAGCAGTGCAGGGGACACCGGGGAGCTGTGTTTT.

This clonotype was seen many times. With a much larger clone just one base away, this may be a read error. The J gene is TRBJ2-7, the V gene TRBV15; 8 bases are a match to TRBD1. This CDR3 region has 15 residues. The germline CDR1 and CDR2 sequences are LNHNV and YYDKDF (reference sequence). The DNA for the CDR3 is TGTGCCGCCAGCAGAGGAGACGGGACAGGCGGGGAGCAGTACTTC. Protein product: CAASRGDGTGGEQYF.

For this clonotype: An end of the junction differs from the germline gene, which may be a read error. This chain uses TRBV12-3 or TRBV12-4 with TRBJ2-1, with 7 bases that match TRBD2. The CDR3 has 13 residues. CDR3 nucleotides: TGTGCCAGCAAGCAGGGAGGGTACAATGAGAAGTTCTTC. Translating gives CASKQGGYNEKFF.

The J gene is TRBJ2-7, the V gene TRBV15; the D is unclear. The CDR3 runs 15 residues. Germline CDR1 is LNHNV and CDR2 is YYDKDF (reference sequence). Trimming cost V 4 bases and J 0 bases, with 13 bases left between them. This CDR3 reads CATSTQRLSSYEQYF. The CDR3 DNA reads TGTGCCACCAGCACCCAACGGTTGAGCTCCTACGAGCAGTACTTC.

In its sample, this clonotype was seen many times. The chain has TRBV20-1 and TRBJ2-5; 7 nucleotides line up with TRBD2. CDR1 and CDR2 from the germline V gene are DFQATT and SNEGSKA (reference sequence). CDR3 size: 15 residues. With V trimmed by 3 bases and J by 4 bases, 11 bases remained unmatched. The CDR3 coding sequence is TGCAGTGCTAGCCGGACTAGTAGCGCCCGAGAGACCCAGTACTTC. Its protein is CSASRTSSARETQYF.

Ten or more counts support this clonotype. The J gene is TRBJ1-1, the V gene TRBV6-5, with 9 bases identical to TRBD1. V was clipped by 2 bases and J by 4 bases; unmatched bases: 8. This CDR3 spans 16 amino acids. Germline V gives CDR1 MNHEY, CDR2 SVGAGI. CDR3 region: CASSYGTGRGGTEAFF. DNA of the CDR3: TGTGCCAGCAGTTACGGGACAGGGCGAGGGGGCACTGAAGCTTTCTTT.

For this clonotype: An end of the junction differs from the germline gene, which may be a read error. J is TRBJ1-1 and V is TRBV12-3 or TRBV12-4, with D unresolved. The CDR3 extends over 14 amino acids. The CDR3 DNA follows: TGTGCCAGCAGTTTAAAGTTCATGAACACTGATGCTTTCTTT. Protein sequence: CASSLKFMNTDAFF.

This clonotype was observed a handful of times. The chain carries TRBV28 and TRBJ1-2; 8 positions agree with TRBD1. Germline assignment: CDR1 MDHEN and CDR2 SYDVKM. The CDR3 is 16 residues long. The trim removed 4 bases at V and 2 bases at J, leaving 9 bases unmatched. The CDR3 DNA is TGTGCCAGCAGTTCCGTTGGGGACAGGTACAACTATGGCTACACCTTC. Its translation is CASSSVGDRYNYGYTF.

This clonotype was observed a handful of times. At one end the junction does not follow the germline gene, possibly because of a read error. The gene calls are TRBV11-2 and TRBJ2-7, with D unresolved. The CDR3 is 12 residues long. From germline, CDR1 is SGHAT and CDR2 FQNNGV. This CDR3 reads CASSTGPTRARF. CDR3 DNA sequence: TGTGCCAGCAGCACCGGACCGACCCGGGCTAGGTTC. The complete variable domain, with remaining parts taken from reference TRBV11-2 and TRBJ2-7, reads EAGVAQSPRYKIIEKRQSVAFWCNPISGHATLYWYQQILGQGPKLLIQFQNNGVVDDSQLPKDRFSAERLKGVDSTLKIQPAKLEDSAVYLCASSTGPTRARFGPGTRLTVT.

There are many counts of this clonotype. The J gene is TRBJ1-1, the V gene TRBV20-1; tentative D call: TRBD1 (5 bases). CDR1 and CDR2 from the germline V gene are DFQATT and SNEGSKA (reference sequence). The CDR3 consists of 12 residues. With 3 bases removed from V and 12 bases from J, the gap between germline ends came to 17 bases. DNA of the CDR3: TGCAGTGCTAGGTCGGGAGCCGCGGGACCTTTCTTT. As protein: CSARSGAAGPFF.